Below, 10 T cell receptor beta chains from the same sample are listed, as sequenced in a study of T cells after yellow fever vaccination. TCRdb re-called the 5' RACE reads with MiXCR, one entry per CDR3 protein. Seen here are a few hundred thousand distinct CDR3 sequences, less than 4.5% observed once, and the top ten hold 20% to 25%. Sequenced material: PBMCs, taken on the day of the yellow fever booster vaccination. The receptors stem from a man aged 18 to 35 who received the YFV17D yellow fever vaccine.

This clonotype was observed at least ten times. The chain is built from TRBV10-1 and TRBJ1-1; D is uncertain. V lost 4 bases to trimming and J lost 0 bases, with 9 bases between them. The V gene's germline CDR1 is WNHNN and CDR2 SYGVQD (reference sequence). This CDR3 has 14 amino acids. The CDR3: CASSGGRLNTEAFF. In DNA, the CDR3 is TGCGCCAGCAGTGGTGGACGGTTGAACACTGAAGCTTTCTTT.

The rearrangement joins TRBV5-1 to TRBJ2-2, with unresolved D. Germline lookup yields CDR1 SGHRS and CDR2 YFSETQ. The CDR3 consists of 14 residues. Between the trimmed V and J ends, which lost 5 bases and 4 bases, there was a span of 12 bases. CDR3 coding DNA: TGCGCCAGCAGTTACCTAACCCCCACCGGGGAGCTGTTTTTT. This sequence encodes CASSYLTPTGELFF. Using reference TRBV5-1 and TRBJ2-2 for the parts outside the CDR3, the full variable domain is KAGVTQTPRYLIKTRGQQVTLSCSPISGHRSVSWYQQTPGQGLQFLFEYFSETQRNKGNFPGRFSGRQFSNSRSEMNVSTLELGDSALYLCASSYLTPTGELFFGEGSRLTVL.

There are many counts of this clonotype. The DNA is left out, because the CDR3 cannot be placed on it with certainty; the CDR3 is given as TCRdb lists it. The chain joins TRBV12-3 or TRBV12-4 to TRBJ2-3; the table calls TRBD1, which could not be checked here. A total of 15 residues make up the CDR3, ends included. CDR3 sequence: CASSSSAGEADTQYF.

V and J are TRBV6-5 and TRBJ1-6; D is undetermined. Trimming cost V 7 bases and J 5 bases, with 12 bases left between them. Looked up from germline, CDR1 is MNHEY and CDR2 is SVGAGI. The CDR3 is made up of 14 amino acids. CDR3 region: CASTLRPNNSPLHF. The CDR3 DNA follows: TGTGCCAGCACCCTGCGGCCTAATAATTCACCCCTCCACTTT.

This clonotype has more than one count but fewer than ten. V is TRBV6-5 and J is TRBJ1-2, with D possibly TRBD1 on 5 matching bases. Germline V gene sequence: CDR1 MNHEY, CDR2 SVGAGI. Between the trimmed V and J ends, which lost 3 bases and 4 bases, there was a span of 15 bases. CDR3 length: 15 amino acids. CDR3 amino acids: CASSYSGWGPYGYTF. DNA of the CDR3: TGTGCCAGCAGTTATAGCGGATGGGGCCCCTATGGCTACACCTTC.

This clonotype was detected many times. The rearrangement joins TRBV5-1 to TRBJ2-2; weak D call: TRBD2 (5 bases). Germline CDR1 SGHRS, CDR2 YFSETQ. The CDR3 covers 15 residues. Trimming cost V 0 bases and J 6 bases, with 12 bases left between them. Here the CDR3 reads CASSLVAGTPGELFF. Here the CDR3 DNA reads TGCGCCAGCAGCTTGGTTGCGGGCACCCCCGGGGAGCTGTTTTTT.

This clonotype showed up many times. The chain uses TRBV20-1 and TRBJ2-3; 7 nucleotides line up with TRBD2. V dropped 0 bases and J dropped 3; count of bases not matched to a gene: 6. The CDR3 totals 15 residues. In germline, CDR1 is DFQATT, CDR2 SNEGSKA (reference sequence). CDR3 region: CSARDLDGGTDTQYF. CDR3 DNA sequence: TGCAGTGCTAGAGATCTGGACGGGGGGACAGATACGCAGTATTTT.

This clonotype was recorded a few times. The genes are TRBV4-2 and TRBJ2-7; 10 bases are a match to TRBD1. This CDR3 has 15 amino acids. The germline CDR1 and CDR2 sequences are LGHNA and YNFKEQ. Losses at the gene ends were 5 bases for V and 4 bases for J; bases not matched to a gene: 8. The CDR3 DNA is TGTGCCAGCAGCGAGAGGACAGGGGGAATTTACGAGCAGTACGTC. Translated: CASSERTGGIYEQYV.

This clonotype was counted only a few times. The chain carries TRBV27 and TRBJ2-7, with TRBD1 matching over 10 bases. After removal of 6 bases from V and 3 bases from J, the junction contained 5 bases not matched to a gene. CDR1 MNHEY and CDR2 SMNVEV come from the germline V gene (reference sequence). The CDR3 contains 14 residues. Here the CDR3 reads CASRKDRGLYEQYF. The CDR3 DNA reads as TGTGCCAGCAGGAAAGACAGGGGGCTCTACGAGCAGTACTTC.

At least ten counts were recorded for this clonotype. The chain carries TRBV24-1 and TRBJ2-5, with TRBD1 as a possible D gene (5 bases). Trimming removed 3 bases at V and 1 base at J, with 11 bases between. Germline CDR1 KGHDR, CDR2 SFDVKD. The CDR3 is 15 amino acids. CDR3 residues: CATSDDTRVQETQYF. CDR3 sequence (DNA): TGTGCCACCAGTGATGACACCAGGGTCCAAGAGACCCAGTACTTC.